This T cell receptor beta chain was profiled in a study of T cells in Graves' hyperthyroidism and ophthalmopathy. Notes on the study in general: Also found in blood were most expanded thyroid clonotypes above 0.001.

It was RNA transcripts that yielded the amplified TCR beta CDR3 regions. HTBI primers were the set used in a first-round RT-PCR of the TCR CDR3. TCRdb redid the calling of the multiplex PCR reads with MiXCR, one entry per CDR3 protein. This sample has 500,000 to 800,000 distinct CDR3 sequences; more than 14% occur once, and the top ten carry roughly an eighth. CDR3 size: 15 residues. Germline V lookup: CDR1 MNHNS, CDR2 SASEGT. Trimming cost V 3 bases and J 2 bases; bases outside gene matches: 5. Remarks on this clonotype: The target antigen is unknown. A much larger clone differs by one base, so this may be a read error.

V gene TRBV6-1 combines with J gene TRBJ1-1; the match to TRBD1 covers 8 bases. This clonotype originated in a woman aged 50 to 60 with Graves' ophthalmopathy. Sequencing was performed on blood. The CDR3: CASSESGTGNTEAFF. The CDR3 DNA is TGTGCCAGCAGTGAGTCTGGGACAGGAAACACTGAAGCTTTCTTT.